The table lists the clone carrying this T cell receptor beta chain with many counts. The antigen is unknown. This specimen belongs to a study of regulatory T cells in long-lasting Graves disease. Time point of the sample: persistent/refractory GD, antithyroid drugs over 5 years with positive TRAb. With RNA extracted from PBMCs as input, the TCR library was made. The TCR beta library used iRepertoire HTBI primers with Arm-PCR amplification of CDR3. Each CDR3 protein is one row after TCRdb ran MiXCR on the multiplex PCR reads. The repertoire has about 660,000 distinct CDR3 sequences, approximately 29% of them found once; the top ten carry under 55%. Points from the study as a whole: Whereas approximately 950 public clonotypes were shared by new patients, persistent patients shared more, at roughly 3,000.

CDR1 and CDR2 from the germline V gene are DFQATT and SNEGSKA (reference sequence). Trimming took 3 bases from V and 4 from J; bases not matched to a gene: 7. The CDR3 sequence is 14 residues long. This receptor was taken from a female donor with Graves disease. The chain employs TRBV20-1 and TRBJ2-5; the match to TRBD1 covers 8 bases. The sequenced sample was peripheral blood mononuclear cells (PBMCs), obtained when the disease was refractory, from a patient treated with antithyroid drugs. The CDR3 DNA is TGCAGTGCTAGTTTCCCAGGGGGCGTAGAGACCCAGTACTTC. Translating gives CSASFPGGVETQYF.